A single TCR beta chain is shown here with its context. Seattle researchers signed up patients amid active infection and tracked them longitudinally. Authors' data handling: Nucleated cell counts were estimated from reference gene primer amplification. Sequencing was performed with immunoSEQ multiplex PCR; in TCRdb, only in-frame clones are kept and a portion is missing. That table furnishes V, J and clone size, whereas the DNA furnished D and trimming. The table includes 200,000 to 250,000 clones, 83% detected once. This entry belongs to a study of blood T cell repertoires in COVID-19. Study-level information: The United States, Italy and Spain provided the acute and convalescent COVID-19 samples. PBMCs, B-cell-depleted T cells, or T cells were the source of the cDNA or gDNA that made up the material.

Sequencing was carried out using peripheral blood. The source of this sequence is a woman in her thirties with COVID-19, enrolled during active disease.

The chain's CDR3 is CASSLPDGLRTDTQYF. The DNA for the CDR3 is TGTGCCAGCAGCTTACCCGACGGACTTAGAACAGATACGCAGTATTTT. J is TRBJ2-3 and V is TRBV5-4, with a possible D match to TRBD2 (5 bases). The CDR3 covers 16 residues. From germline, CDR1 is SGHNT and CDR2 YYREEE (reference sequence). Between the trimmed V and J ends, which lost 2 bases and 3 bases, there was a span of 16 bases.